One sample yielded the 20 T cell receptor beta chains listed below, sequenced in a study of vaccination effects on CD4 cells after COVID-19. Sequencing used immunoSEQ multiplex PCR; TCRdb keeps in-frame clones, though not all of them. The sample has tens of thousands of clones, around 67% seen once. Antigen-specific CD4+ T cells were expanded with viral peptide pools in the ViraFEST assay before sequencing. Investigators separated out CD4+ T cells once about eleven days of culture had passed. As their vaccination, participants received two doses of either BNT162b2 or mRNA-1273. No cognate antigen is known for these TCRs. The specimen was CD4+ T cells from PBMCs cultured with SARS-CoV-2 spike peptides, collected after COVID-19 vaccination. The origin of the receptors is a human donor who received a COVID-19 vaccine.

The chain links TRBV2 to TRBJ2-7; 9 nucleotides match TRBD1. CDR1 and CDR2 (germline): SNHLY, FYNNEI. The CDR3 is 15 amino acids. J gave up 4 bases and V 5 bases, and 9 bases lay outside the gene matches. The CDR3 coding sequence is TGTGCCAGCAGTAAACAATACGGGACAGGGTACGAGCAGTACTTC. Translation: CASSKQYGTGYEQYF. The variable domain in full, with the rest retrieved from reference TRBV2 and TRBJ2-7, is EPEVTQTPSHQVTQMGQEVILRCVPISNHLYFYWYRQILGQKVEFLVSFYNNEISEKSEIFDDQFSVERPDGSNFTLKIRSTKLEDSAMYFCASSKQYGTGYEQYFGPGTRLTVT.

This clone was counted a few times. The V and J genes are TRBV11-2 and TRBJ2-2, with 13 positions matching TRBD2. J gave up 4 bases and V 5 bases, and 7 bases lay outside the gene matches. The CDR3 runs 17 residues. Germline assignment: CDR1 SGHAT and CDR2 FQNNGV. The CDR3, as DNA: TGTGCCAGCAGCCCCGGGACTAGCGGGACGGGCACCGGGGAGCTGTTTTTT. This sequence encodes CASSPGTSGTGTGELFF.

Comments on this clone: Other nucleotide sequences from this sample produce the same CDR3. V usage is TRBV4-1 and J usage is TRBJ1-4; maybe TRBD1 (6 bases). V was shortened by 0 bases and J by 8 bases, with 10 bases between the two germline ends. The CDR3 has 14 amino acids. Germline loops: CDR1 MGHRA, CDR2 YSYEKL. In DNA, the CDR3 is TGCGCCAGCAGCCAAGATCGAGGACAGGAAAAACTGTTTTTT. Translation gives CASSQDRGQEKLFF.

V gene TRBV9 combines with J gene TRBJ2-1, with 7 positions matching TRBD1. Per the germline V gene, CDR1 is SGDLS and CDR2 is YYNGEE. There are 16 residues in the CDR3. J lost 2 bases, V lost 2 bases, and 7 bases had no gene match. CDR3 nucleotide sequence: TGTGCCAGCAGCGTTGGGACAGCCCCACCCTACAATGAGCAGTTCTTC. Protein product: CASSVGTAPPYNEQFF.

J is TRBJ1-4 and V is TRBV5-1; 10 nucleotides match TRBD1. From germline, CDR1 is SGHRS and CDR2 YFSETQ. V dropped 4 bases and J dropped 10; count of bases not matched to a gene: 7. CDR3 length equals 14 residues. The CDR3 protein is CASSPSRDRGKLFF. CDR3 bases: TGCGCCAGCAGCCCGTCCCGGGACAGGGGAAAACTGTTTTTT.

The V and J genes are TRBV15 and TRBJ2-3; no reliable D call. The germline V gene encodes CDR1 LNHNV and CDR2 YYDKDF (reference sequence). Trimming removed 4 bases at V and 6 bases at J, with 11 bases between. The CDR3 length is 13 residues. CDR3 residues: CATSKGREDTQYF. In DNA, the CDR3 is TGTGCCACCAGCAAAGGCCGCGAGGATACGCAGTATTTT.

A few counts support this clone. The V gene is TRBV5-1, the J gene TRBJ1-1; 8 nucleotides agree with TRBD1. Germline trimming cut 1 base from V and 4 bases from J; bases unmatched to any gene: 6. The CDR3 spans 15 residues. The germline gives CDR1 SGHRS, CDR2 YFSETQ. CDR3: CASSLIGQGSTEAFF. CDR3 nucleotides: TGCGCCAGCAGCTTGATCGGACAGGGCAGCACTGAAGCTTTCTTT. The complete variable domain, with remaining parts taken from reference TRBV5-1 and TRBJ1-1, reads KAGVTQTPRYLIKTRGQQVTLSCSPISGHRSVSWYQQTPGQGLQFLFEYFSETQRNKGNFPGRFSGRQFSNSRSEMNVSTLELGDSALYLCASSLIGQGSTEAFFGQGTRLTVV.

This sequence joins TRBV5-4 and TRBJ1-1; the D is unclear. The CDR3 is 16 amino acids. V gave up 3 bases and J gave up 3 bases, with 18 bases separating them. In germline, CDR1 is SGHNT, CDR2 YYREEE (reference sequence). The CDR3 nucleotides are TGTGCCAGCAGCTCCCGGCCCGCCCGGCCGGACACTGAAGCTTTCTTT. Translating gives CASSSRPARPDTEAFF.

The chain couples TRBV7-9 to TRBJ1-1; 8 positions match TRBD1. From germline, CDR1 is SEHNR and CDR2 FQNEAQ (reference sequence). The CDR3 is made up of 15 amino acids. The V gene end was trimmed by 4 bases and the J gene end by 1 base; junction bases not matched to a gene: 5. As DNA, the CDR3 is TGTGCCAGCAGCTCCCGGACAGGGACGAACACTGAAGCTTTCTTT. Translating it yields CASSSRTGTNTEAFF.

The chain links TRBV5-1 to TRBJ2-3; D call uncertain. There are 14 residues in the CDR3. Germline V gives CDR1 SGHRS, CDR2 YFSETQ. V gave up 4 bases and J gave up 6 bases, with 15 bases separating them. CDR3 sequence: CASSPPTLMDTQYF. In DNA, the CDR3 is TGCGCCAGCAGCCCTCCGACACTGATGGATACGCAGTATTTT.

The chain couples TRBV9 to TRBJ2-7; D may be TRBD1 (5 bases). V was shortened by 0 bases and J by 3 bases, with 7 bases between the two germline ends. Germline V gene sequence: CDR1 SGDLS, CDR2 YYNGEE. CDR3 size: 13 residues. CDR3 region: CASSVGQNYEQYF. The CDR3 DNA sequence: TGTGCCAGCAGCGTAGGACAGAACTACGAGCAGTACTTC.

The chain uses TRBV6-4 and TRBJ1-2; TRBD1 might be the D (6 bases). Trimming took 4 bases from V and 4 from J, leaving 13 bases between them. Germline values: CDR1 MRHNA, CDR2 SNTAGT. The CDR3 covers 14 residues. The CDR3 bases are TGTGCCAGCAGTGTCGAATTACAGGGCTATGGCTACACCTTC. Its translation is CASSVELQGYGYTF.

The chain employs TRBV30 and TRBJ1-2, with 9 nucleotides matching TRBD1. The V segment lost 3 bases and the J segment 7 bases; nucleotides outside the gene matches: 9. Germline V gene lookup returns CDR1 GTSNPN and CDR2 SVGIG (reference sequence). The CDR3 length is 14 residues. CDR3 residues: CAWRGTGSSGGYTF. In DNA form, the CDR3 reads TGTGCCTGGAGGGGGACAGGGAGTTCGGGTGGCTACACCTTC.

This clone was seen once. CDR3 protein: CASSQVGRGLTDTQYF. The CDR3 region has the DNA TGTGCCAGCAGCCAGGTGGGGCGGGGCCTCACAGATACGCAGTATTTT. This chain uses TRBV14 with TRBJ2-3, with D possibly being TRBD2 (6 bases). The CDR3 is 16 residues long. V gave up 3 bases and J gave up 2 bases, with 15 bases separating them. CDR1 SGHDN and CDR2 FVKESK come from the germline V gene.

This clone has a handful of counts. The V and J genes are TRBV19 and TRBJ1-2; 8 bases are a match to TRBD1. V shed 5 bases and J 4 bases; nucleotides not matched to a gene: 3. This CDR3 spans 13 amino acids. Germline loops: CDR1 LNHDA, CDR2 SQIVND (reference sequence). Here the CDR3 reads CASSRTGFYGYTF. In DNA, the CDR3 is TGTGCCAGTAGTCGGACAGGGTTCTATGGCTACACCTTC.

In this sample, this clone turned up a few times. This chain uses TRBV9 with TRBJ1-1, with D possibly TRBD1 on 6 matching bases. V lost 1 base to trimming and J lost 1 base, with 8 bases between them. This CDR3 has 14 amino acids. Germline V gene sequence: CDR1 SGDLS, CDR2 YYNGEE. CDR3 nucleotides: TGTGCCAGCAGCGTATCAGGGGAGAACACTGAAGCTTTCTTT. This gives the protein CASSVSGENTEAFF.

The chain joins TRBV6-1 to TRBJ2-7, with 8 positions matching TRBD2. CDR1 and CDR2 from the germline V gene are MNHNS and SASEGT. This CDR3 spans 14 amino acids. The ends lost 2 bases at V and 5 bases at J; junction bases unmatched: 5. The CDR3 DNA reads TGTGCCAGCAGTGAATGGCGGGAGGAACACGAGCAGTACTTC. Its protein product is CASSEWREEHEQYF.

J is TRBJ2-7 and V is TRBV11-2; D is possibly TRBD1 or TRBD2 (5 bases each). The CDR3 spans 16 residues. Looked up from germline, CDR1 is SGHAT and CDR2 is FQNNGV. Trimming shortened V by 6 bases and J by 3 bases, and 21 bases separated the two germline ends. CDR3 protein: CASSQRAGREFYEQYF. Here the CDR3 DNA reads TGTGCCAGCAGTCAACGGGCGGGCAGGGAATTCTACGAGCAGTACTTC.

This clone occurred a few times. In DNA form, the CDR3 reads TGTGCCAGCAGTTCCACACTGATGACTGAAGCTTTCTTT. It translates to CASSSTLMTEAFF. The chain links TRBV27 to TRBJ1-1; D gene ambiguous. The CDR3 totals 13 residues. Trimming cost V 4 bases and J 5 bases, with 11 bases left between them. Germline CDR1 MNHEY, CDR2 SMNVEV (reference sequence).

This chain joins TRBV21-1 and TRBJ2-1; whether TRBD1, the table's D call, matches the DNA was not checked. TRBV21-1 is designated a pseudogene. This CDR3 spans 15 amino acids. The CDR3 is CASSIMTGLYNEQFF. CDR3 in DNA: TGTGCCAGCAGCATAATGACAGGGTTGTACAATGAGCAGTTCTTC.